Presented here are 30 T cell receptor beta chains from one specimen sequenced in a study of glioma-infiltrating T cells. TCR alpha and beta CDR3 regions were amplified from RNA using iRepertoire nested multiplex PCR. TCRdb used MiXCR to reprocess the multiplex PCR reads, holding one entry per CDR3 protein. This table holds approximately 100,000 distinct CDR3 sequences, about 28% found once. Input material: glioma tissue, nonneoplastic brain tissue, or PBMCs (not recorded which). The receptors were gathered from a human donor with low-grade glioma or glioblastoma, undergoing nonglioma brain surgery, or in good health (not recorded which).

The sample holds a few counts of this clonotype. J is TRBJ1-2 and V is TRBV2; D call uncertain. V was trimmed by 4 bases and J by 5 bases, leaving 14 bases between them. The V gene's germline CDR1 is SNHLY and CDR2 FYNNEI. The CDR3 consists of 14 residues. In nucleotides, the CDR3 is TGTGCCAGCAGTGTCCTCTCGGACGGATATGGCTACACCTTC. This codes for CASSVLSDGYGYTF.

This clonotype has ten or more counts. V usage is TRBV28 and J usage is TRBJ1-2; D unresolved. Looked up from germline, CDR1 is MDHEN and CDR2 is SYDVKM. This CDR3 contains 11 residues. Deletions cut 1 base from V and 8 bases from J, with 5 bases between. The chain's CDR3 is CASSLSEGYTF. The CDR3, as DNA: TGTGCCAGCAGTTTATCGGAAGGCTACACCTTC.

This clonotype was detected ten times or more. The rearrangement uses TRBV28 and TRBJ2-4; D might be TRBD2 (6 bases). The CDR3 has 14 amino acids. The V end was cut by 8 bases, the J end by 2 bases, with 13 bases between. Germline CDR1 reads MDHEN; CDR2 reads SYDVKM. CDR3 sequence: CASHTGGTKNIQYF. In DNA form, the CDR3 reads TGTGCCAGCCACACTGGGGGGACCAAAAACATTCAGTACTTC.

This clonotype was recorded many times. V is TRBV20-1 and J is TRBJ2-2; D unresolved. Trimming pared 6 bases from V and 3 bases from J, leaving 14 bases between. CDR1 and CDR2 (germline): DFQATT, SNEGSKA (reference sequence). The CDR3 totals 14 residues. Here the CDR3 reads CSAFLGSYTGELFF. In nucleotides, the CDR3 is TGCAGTGCCTTCCTGGGGTCCTACACCGGGGAGCTGTTTTTT.

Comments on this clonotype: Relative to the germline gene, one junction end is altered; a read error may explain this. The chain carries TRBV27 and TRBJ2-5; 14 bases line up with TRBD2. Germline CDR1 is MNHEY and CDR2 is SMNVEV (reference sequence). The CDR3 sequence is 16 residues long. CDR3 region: CASSLGTSGGVETKYF. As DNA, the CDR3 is TGTGCCAGCAGTCTAGGGACTAGCGGGGGTGTGGAGACCAAGTACTTC.

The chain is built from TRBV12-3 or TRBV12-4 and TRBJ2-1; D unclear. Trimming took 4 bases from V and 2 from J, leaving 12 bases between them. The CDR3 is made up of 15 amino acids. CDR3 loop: CASSSGWLTYNEQFF. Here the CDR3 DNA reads TGTGCCAGCAGTTCTGGATGGTTAACCTACAATGAGCAGTTCTTC.

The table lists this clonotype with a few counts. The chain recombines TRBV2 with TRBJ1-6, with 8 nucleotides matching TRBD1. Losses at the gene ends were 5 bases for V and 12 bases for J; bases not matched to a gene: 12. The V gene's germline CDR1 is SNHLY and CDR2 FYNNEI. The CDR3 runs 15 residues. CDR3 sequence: CASSLSRGHEGPLHF. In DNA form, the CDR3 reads TGTGCCAGCAGTCTCAGCAGGGGGCACGAAGGACCCCTCCACTTT.

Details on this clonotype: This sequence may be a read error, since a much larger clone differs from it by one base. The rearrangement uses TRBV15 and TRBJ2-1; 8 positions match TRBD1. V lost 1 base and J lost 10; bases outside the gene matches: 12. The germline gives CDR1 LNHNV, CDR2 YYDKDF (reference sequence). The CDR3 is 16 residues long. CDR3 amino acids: CATSRVRTGRYYEQFF. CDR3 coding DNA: TGTGCCACCAGCAGAGTGCGGACAGGGAGGTATTACGAGCAGTTCTTC.

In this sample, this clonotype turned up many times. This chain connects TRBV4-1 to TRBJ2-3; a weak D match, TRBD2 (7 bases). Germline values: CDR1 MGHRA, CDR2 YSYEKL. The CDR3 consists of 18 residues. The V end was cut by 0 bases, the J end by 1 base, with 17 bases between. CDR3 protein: CASSQEVGEGGGTDTQYF. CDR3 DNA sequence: TGCGCCAGCAGCCAAGAGGTGGGGGAAGGGGGGGGCACAGATACGCAGTATTTT.

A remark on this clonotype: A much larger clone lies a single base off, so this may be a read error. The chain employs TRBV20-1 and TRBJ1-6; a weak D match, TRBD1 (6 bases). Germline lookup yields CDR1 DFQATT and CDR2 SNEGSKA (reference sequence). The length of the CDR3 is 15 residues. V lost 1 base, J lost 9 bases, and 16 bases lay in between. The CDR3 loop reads CSARGGAGDVSPLHF. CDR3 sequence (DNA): TGCAGTGCTAGAGGTGGAGCAGGGGACGTTTCACCCCTCCACTTT.

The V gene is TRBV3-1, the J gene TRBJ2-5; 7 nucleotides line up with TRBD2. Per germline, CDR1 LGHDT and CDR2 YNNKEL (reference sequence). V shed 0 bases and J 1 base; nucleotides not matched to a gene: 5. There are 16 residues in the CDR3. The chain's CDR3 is CASSQDRTGGQETQYF. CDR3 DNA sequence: TGTGCCAGCAGCCAAGACCGGACGGGGGGCCAAGAGACCCAGTACTTC.

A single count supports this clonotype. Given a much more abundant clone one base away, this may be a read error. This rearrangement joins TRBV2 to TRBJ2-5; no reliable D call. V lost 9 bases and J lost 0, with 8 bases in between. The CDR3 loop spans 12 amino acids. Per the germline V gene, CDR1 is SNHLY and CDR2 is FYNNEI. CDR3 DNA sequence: TGTGCCAGAATAAAGTACCAAGAGACCCAGTACTTC. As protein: CARIKYQETQYF.

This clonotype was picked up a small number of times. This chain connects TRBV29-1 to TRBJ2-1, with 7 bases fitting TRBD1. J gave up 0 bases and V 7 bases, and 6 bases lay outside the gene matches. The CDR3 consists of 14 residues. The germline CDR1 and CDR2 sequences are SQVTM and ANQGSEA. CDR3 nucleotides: TGCAGCGGATACCGGGACAGCTCCTACAATGAGCAGTTCTTC. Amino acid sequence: CSGYRDSSYNEQFF.

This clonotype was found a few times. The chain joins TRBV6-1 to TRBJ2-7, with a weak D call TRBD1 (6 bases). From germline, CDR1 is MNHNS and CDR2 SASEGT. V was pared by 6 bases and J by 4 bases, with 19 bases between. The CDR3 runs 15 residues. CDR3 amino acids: CASRPEEGTTYEQYF. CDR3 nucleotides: TGTGCCAGCAGGCCAGAGGAAGGGACAACATACGAGCAGTACTTC.

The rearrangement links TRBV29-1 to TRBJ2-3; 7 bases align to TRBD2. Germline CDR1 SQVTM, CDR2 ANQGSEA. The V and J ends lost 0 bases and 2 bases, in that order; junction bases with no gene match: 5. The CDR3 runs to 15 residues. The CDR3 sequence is CSVEDRGDPTDTQYF. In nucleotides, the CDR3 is TGCAGCGTTGAAGATCGGGGGGACCCCACAGATACGCAGTATTTT.

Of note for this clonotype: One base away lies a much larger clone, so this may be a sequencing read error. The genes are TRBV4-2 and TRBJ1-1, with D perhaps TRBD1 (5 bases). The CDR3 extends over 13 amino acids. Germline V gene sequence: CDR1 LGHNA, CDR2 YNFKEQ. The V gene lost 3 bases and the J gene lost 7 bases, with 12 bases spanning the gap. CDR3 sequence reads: CASSHVRDGEAFF. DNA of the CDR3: TGTGCCAGCAGCCATGTCAGGGACGGTGAAGCTTTCTTT.

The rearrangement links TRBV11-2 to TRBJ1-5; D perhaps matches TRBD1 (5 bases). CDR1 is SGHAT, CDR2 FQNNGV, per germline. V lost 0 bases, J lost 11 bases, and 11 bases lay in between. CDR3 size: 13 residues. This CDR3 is CASSLDSDRTQHF. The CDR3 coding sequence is TGTGCCAGCAGCTTAGACAGCGACAGAACCCAGCATTTT. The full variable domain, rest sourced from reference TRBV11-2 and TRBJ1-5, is EAGVAQSPRYKIIEKRQSVAFWCNPISGHATLYWYQQILGQGPKLLIQFQNNGVVDDSQLPKDRFSAERLKGVDSTLKIQPAKLEDSAVYLCASSLDSDRTQHFGDGTRLSIL.

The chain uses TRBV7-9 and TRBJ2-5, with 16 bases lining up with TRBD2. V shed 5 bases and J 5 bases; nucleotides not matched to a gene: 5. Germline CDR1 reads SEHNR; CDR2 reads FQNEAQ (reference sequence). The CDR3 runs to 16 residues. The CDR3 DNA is TGTGCCAGCAGCCAGGGACTAGCGGGGGGGAAGGAGACCCAGTACTTC. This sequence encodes CASSQGLAGGKETQYF.

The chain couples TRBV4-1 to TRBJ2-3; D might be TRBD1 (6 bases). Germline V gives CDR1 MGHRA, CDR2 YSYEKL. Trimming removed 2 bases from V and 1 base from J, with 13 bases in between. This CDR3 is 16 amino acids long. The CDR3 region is CASSQTGIIGTDTQYF. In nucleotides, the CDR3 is TGCGCCAGCAGCCAAACAGGGATAATTGGCACAGATACGCAGTATTTT.

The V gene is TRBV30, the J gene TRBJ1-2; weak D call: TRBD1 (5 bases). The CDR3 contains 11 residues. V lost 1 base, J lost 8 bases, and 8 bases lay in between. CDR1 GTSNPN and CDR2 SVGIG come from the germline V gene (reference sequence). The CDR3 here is CAWSEGSGYTF. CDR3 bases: TGTGCCTGGAGTGAGGGGAGCGGCTACACCTTC. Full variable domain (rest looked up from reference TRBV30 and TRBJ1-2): SQTIHQWPATLVQPVGSPLSLECTVEGTSNPNLYWYRQAAGRGLQLLFYSVGIGQISSEVPQNLSASRPQDRQFILSSKKLLLSDSGFYLCAWSEGSGYTFGSGTRLTVV.

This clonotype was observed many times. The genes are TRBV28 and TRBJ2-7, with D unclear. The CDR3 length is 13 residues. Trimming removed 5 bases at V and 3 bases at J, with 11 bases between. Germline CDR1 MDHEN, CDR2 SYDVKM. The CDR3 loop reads CASSPTDGYEQYF. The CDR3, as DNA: TGTGCCAGCAGTCCAACGGACGGCTACGAGCAGTACTTC.

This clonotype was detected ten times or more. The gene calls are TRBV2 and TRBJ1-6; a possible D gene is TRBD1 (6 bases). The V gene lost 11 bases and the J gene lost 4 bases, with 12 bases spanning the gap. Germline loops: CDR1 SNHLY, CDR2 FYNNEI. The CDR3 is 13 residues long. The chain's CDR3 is CAGRGQYNSPLHF. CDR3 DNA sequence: TGTGCCGGACGGGGGCAGTATAATTCACCCCTCCACTTT.

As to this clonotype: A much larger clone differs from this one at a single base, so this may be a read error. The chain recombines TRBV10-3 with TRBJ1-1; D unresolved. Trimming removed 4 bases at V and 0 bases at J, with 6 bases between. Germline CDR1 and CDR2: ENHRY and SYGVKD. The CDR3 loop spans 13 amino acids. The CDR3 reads CAISAGMNTEAFF. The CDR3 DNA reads TGTGCCATCAGTGCGGGGATGAACACTGAAGCTTTCTTT.

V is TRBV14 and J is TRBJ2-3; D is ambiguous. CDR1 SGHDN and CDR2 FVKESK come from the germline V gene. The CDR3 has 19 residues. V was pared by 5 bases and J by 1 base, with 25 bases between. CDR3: CASSRSKSLGPGRTDTQYF. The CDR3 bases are TGTGCCAGCAGCAGATCAAAGAGTTTAGGGCCCGGGCGCACAGATACGCAGTATTTT.

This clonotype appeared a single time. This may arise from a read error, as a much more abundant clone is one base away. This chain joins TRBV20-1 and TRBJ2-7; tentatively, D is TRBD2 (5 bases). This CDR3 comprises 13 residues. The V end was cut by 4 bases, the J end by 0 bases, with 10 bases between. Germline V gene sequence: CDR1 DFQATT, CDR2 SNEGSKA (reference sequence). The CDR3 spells CSATGNASYEQYF. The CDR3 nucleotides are TGCAGTGCTACCGGGAACGCCTCCTACGAGCAGTACTTC.

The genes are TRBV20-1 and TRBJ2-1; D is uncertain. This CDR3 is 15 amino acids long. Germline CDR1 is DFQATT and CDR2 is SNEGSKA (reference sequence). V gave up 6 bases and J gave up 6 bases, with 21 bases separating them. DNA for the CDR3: TGCAGTGCAAGGCTCGACCCATCCACGCCCAATGAGCAGTTCTTC. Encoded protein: CSARLDPSTPNEQFF.

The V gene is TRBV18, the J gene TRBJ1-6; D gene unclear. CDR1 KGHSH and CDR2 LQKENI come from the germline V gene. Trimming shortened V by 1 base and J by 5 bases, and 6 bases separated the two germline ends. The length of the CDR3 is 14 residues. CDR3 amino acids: CASSPQCDNSPLHF. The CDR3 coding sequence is TGTGCCAGCTCACCACAGTGTGATAATTCACCCCTCCACTTT.

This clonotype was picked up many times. The CDR3 DNA is TGTGCCAGCAGTGTGGAACAGGGTGAGAGTGAGCCCCAGCATTTT. It translates to CASSVEQGESEPQHF. The chain joins TRBV2 to TRBJ1-5; D may be TRBD1 (6 bases). The CDR3 extends over 15 amino acids. The V end was cut by 4 bases, the J end by 8 bases, with 18 bases between. The germline V gene encodes CDR1 SNHLY and CDR2 FYNNEI. The full variable domain, completed using reference TRBV2 and TRBJ1-5, is EPEVTQTPSHQVTQMGQEVILRCVPISNHLYFYWYRQILGQKVEFLVSFYNNEISEKSEIFDDQFSVERPDGSNFTLKIRSTKLEDSAMYFCASSVEQGESEPQHFGDGTRLSIL.

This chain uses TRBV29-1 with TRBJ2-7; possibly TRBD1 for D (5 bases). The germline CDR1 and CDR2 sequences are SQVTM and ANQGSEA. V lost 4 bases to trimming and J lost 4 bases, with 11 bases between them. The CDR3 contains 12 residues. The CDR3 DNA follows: TGCAGCGTTGTGCGGCAGGGATACGAGCAGTACTTC. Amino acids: CSVVRQGYEQYF.

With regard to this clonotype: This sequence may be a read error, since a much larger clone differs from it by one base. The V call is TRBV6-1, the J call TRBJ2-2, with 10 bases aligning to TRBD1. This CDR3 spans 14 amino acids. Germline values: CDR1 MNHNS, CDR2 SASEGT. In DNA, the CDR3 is TGTGCCAGCAGTCTGACAGGGGGCGGCGGGGGGCTGTTTTTT. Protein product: CASSLTGGGGGLFF.